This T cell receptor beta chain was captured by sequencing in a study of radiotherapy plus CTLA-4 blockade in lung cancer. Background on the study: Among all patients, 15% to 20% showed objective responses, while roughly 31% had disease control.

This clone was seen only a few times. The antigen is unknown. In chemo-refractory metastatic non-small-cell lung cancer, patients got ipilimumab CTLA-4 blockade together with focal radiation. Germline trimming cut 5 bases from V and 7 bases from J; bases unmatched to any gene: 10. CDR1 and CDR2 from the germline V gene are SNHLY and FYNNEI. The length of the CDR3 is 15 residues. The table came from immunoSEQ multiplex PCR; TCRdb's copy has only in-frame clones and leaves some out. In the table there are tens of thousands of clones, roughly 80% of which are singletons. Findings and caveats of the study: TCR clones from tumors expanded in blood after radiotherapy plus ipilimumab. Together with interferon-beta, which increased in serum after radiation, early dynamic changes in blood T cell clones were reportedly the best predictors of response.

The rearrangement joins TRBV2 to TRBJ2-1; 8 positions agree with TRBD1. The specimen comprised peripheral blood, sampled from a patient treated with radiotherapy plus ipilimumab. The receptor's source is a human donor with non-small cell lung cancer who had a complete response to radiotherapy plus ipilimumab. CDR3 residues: CASSQGQEMSNEQFF. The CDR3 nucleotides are TGTGCCAGCAGTCAGGGACAGGAAATGTCTAATGAGCAGTTCTTC.